The clone carrying this T cell receptor beta chain was seen repeatedly, ten times or more. Its antigen is unidentified. The entry originates in a study of tumor-infiltrating lymphocytes in primary liver carcinoma. Findings and limits, study-wide: Tumor-adjacent and tumor-blood pairs displayed less overlap than did pairs of tumor regions. Significantly larger top-250-clone fractions were found in tumors than in blood (p = 0.039).

Scientists recovered RNA and DNA together from roughly 21-30 mg of unsorted bulk tissue. Synthesis of TCR beta cDNA was carried out from approximately 0.55 ug total RNA with a constant-region primer. Each TCR beta library was derived from three nested multiplex PCR rounds that employed slightly modified ARM-PCR. A C-beta reverse primer and TRBV1-TRBV30 forward primers served in each of the first two PCR rounds, at approximately 10 cycles apiece. A single record per CDR3 protein comes from TCRdb applying MiXCR to the multiplex PCR reads. The sample consists of about 120,000 distinct CDR3 sequences, roughly 70% of them appearing once. The germline gives CDR1 MNHNY, CDR2 SVGAGI (reference sequence). The length of the CDR3 is 14 residues. Trimming removed 7 bases from V and 0 bases from J, with 13 bases in between.

The sample taken for sequencing was tumor-adjacent normal liver tissue. The TCR was taken from a woman aged 55 to 70 with primary liver carcinoma and hepatitis B virus infection. This chain connects TRBV6-6 to TRBJ2-7; D unresolved. The DNA for the CDR3 is TGTGCCAGCAATTCAGACGGAGTCTCCTACGAGCAGTACTTC. It is translated as CASNSDGVSYEQYF.